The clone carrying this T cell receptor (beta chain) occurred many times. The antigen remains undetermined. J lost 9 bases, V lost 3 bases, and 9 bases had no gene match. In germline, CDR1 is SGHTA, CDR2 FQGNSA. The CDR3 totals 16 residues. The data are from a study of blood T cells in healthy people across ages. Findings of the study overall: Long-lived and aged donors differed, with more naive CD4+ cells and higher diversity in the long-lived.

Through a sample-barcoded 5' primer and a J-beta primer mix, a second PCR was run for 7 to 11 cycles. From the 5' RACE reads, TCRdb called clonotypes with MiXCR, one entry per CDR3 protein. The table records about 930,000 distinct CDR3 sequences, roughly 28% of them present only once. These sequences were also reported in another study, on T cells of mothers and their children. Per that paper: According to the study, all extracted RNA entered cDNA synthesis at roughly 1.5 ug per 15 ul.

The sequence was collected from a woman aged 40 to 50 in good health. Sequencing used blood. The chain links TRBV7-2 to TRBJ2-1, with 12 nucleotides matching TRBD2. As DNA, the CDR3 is TGTGCCAGCAGCTTGACCACTAGCGGGGGGTTATCTGAGCAGTTCTTC. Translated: CASSLTTSGGLSEQFF. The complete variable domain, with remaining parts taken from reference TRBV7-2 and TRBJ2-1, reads GAGVSQSPSNKVTEKGKDVELRCDPISGHTALYWYRQSLGQGLEFLIYFQGNSAPDKSGLPSDRFSAERTGGSVSTLTIQRTQQEDSAVYLCASSLTTSGGLSEQFFGPGTRLTVL.